Shown below are 14 T cell receptor beta chains from a single sample sequenced in a study of cytomegalovirus exposure and HLA in healthy donors. The PCR ran on 60 Vbeta and 13 Jbeta primers. The protocol was immunoSEQ multiplex PCR, while the TCRdb copy is restricted to in-frame clones and leaves out a portion. The sample includes about 120,000 clones, 77% of them seen just once. The sequenced material came from PBMCs. These receptors all come from a human donor in good health.

The chain employs TRBV5-1 and TRBJ1-1, with a possible D match to TRBD1 (5 bases). Germline-derived CDR1 and CDR2 are SGHRS and YFSETQ. V lost 5 bases to trimming and J lost 0 bases, with 8 bases between them. The CDR3 is 13 amino acids. The CDR3 nucleotides read TGCGCCAGCAGGTTAGGGGTGAACACTGAAGCTTTCTTT. This codes for CASRLGVNTEAFF.

The chain joins TRBV6-6 to TRBJ2-2; 7 bases map to TRBD1. This CDR3 comprises 13 residues. Germline V gene lookup returns CDR1 MNHNY and CDR2 SVGAGI (reference sequence). The V gene end was trimmed by 5 bases and the J gene end by 7 bases; junction bases not matched to a gene: 4. Here the CDR3 reads CASSVQGVGELFF. The CDR3 DNA is TGTGCCAGCAGTGTTCAGGGGGTCGGGGAGCTGTTTTTT.

This rearrangement joins TRBV5-6 to TRBJ2-7, with TRBD2 matching 8 bases. This CDR3 region has 15 residues. Trimming took 0 bases from V and 2 from J; bases not matched to a gene: 4. Germline V lookup: CDR1 SGHDT, CDR2 YYEEEE. The CDR3 DNA reads TGTGCCAGCAGCTTGGAACTAGCGGTCACCTACGAGCAGTACTTC. The encoded protein is CASSLELAVTYEQYF.

This clone was found a few times. The chain has TRBV2 and TRBJ1-5, with TRBD1 matching 11 bases. Germline CDR1 SNHLY, CDR2 FYNNEI. The trim removed 5 bases at V and 7 bases at J, leaving 4 bases unmatched. The CDR3 consists of 14 residues. The CDR3 DNA reads as TGTGCCAGCAGTAGGACAGGGGGCGACCAGCCCCAGCATTTT. It translates to CASSRTGGDQPQHF.

This chain connects TRBV2 to TRBJ1-1; D unresolved. This CDR3 has 14 residues. Germline CDR1 is SNHLY and CDR2 is FYNNEI. The V gene lost 8 bases and the J gene lost 4 bases, with 17 bases spanning the gap. The CDR3 loop reads CASSPVSVGTEAFF. CDR3 nucleotide sequence: TGTGCCAGCTCCCCCGTGTCTGTCGGCACTGAAGCTTTCTTT. Looking up the rest from reference TRBV2 and TRBJ1-1 gives the full variable domain: EPEVTQTPSHQVTQMGQEVILRCVPISNHLYFYWYRQILGQKVEFLVSFYNNEISEKSEIFDDQFSVERPDGSNFTLKIRSTKLEDSAMYFCASSPVSVGTEAFFGQGTRLTVV.

This clone was recorded once. The CDR3: CASSPRAILNTEAFF. CDR3 DNA sequence: TGTGCCAGCTCACCACGAGCCATCTTGAACACTGAAGCTTTCTTT. The V and J genes are TRBV18 and TRBJ1-1, with unresolved D. V lost 1 base, J lost 0 bases, and 9 bases lay in between. This CDR3 region has 15 residues. CDR1 and CDR2 from the germline V gene are KGHSH and LQKENI.

The V call is TRBV11-3, the J call TRBJ2-2, with D unclear. Germline lookup yields CDR1 SGHNT and CDR2 YENEEA. The V gene lost 0 bases and the J gene lost 7 bases, with 9 bases spanning the gap. This CDR3 spans 14 amino acids. CDR3 coding DNA: TGTGCCAGCAGCTTAGAGAGGTTTAACGGGGAGCTGTTTTTT. Residues: CASSLERFNGELFF.

The rearrangement joins TRBV29-1 to TRBJ2-3, with a possible D match to TRBD2 (6 bases). Germline loops: CDR1 SQVTM, CDR2 ANQGSEA. The CDR3 has 14 residues. Trimming pared 2 bases from V and 4 bases from J, leaving 13 bases between. CDR3 amino acids: CSVELGTPPDTQYF. CDR3 DNA sequence: TGCAGCGTTGAATTGGGGACTCCTCCAGATACGCAGTATTTT.

V and J are TRBV28 and TRBJ2-2, with 8 nucleotides matching TRBD1. This CDR3 contains 19 residues. V lost 5 bases, J lost 1 base, and 15 bases stayed unmatched. Germline V CDR1 and CDR2: MDHEN, SYDVKM. The CDR3 DNA sequence: TGTGCCAGCAGTACCAAACGAGTTTCTACAGGGGGGAACACCGGGGAGCTGTTTTTT. Amino acids: CASSTKRVSTGGNTGELFF.

V and J are TRBV11-2 and TRBJ2-2; 12 bases line up with TRBD2. The trim removed 5 bases at V and 6 bases at J, leaving 4 bases unmatched. Germline CDR1 SGHAT, CDR2 FQNNGV. There are 15 residues in the CDR3. The CDR3 loop reads CASSPTSGSPGELFF. The CDR3 nucleotides are TGTGCCAGCAGCCCGACTAGCGGGAGTCCCGGGGAGCTGTTTTTT.

The chain carries TRBV27 and TRBJ2-7; D not certain. V was cut by 4 bases and J by 4 bases, with 2 bases left in between. Germline loops: CDR1 MNHEY, CDR2 SMNVEV (reference sequence). The CDR3 runs to 10 residues. CDR3 sequence: CASSSYEQYF. The CDR3 region has the DNA TGTGCCAGCAGTTCATACGAGCAGTACTTC.

The sample holds one count of this clone. The chain joins TRBV6-1 to TRBJ1-1, with 7 bases aligning to TRBD1. The germline V gene encodes CDR1 MNHNS and CDR2 SASEGT. This CDR3 comprises 14 residues. V dropped 6 bases and J dropped 6; count of bases not matched to a gene: 10. The CDR3 region has the DNA TGTGCCAGCAGGGACCAGGGGGGAGTCTCTGAAGCTTTCTTT. Amino acid sequence: CASRDQGGVSEAFF.

V gene TRBV27 combines with J gene TRBJ2-1; 9 positions agree with TRBD2. Germline loops: CDR1 MNHEY, CDR2 SMNVEV (reference sequence). CDR3 size: 14 residues. V was pared by 6 bases and J by 7 bases, with 7 bases of the junction left unmatched. DNA of the CDR3: TGTGCCAGCAGGAATCTAGCGGGAACAAATGAGCAGTTCTTC. This sequence encodes CASRNLAGTNEQFF.

Of note for this clone: At the DNA level, this CDR3 is encoded by other sequences in the same sample as well. The CDR3 protein is CASSLGQGPYEQYF. The DNA for the CDR3 is TGCGCCAGCAGCTTGGGACAGGGTCCCTACGAGCAGTACTTC. This chain joins TRBV5-1 and TRBJ2-7; 7 bases agree with TRBD1. There are 14 residues in the CDR3. From germline, CDR1 is SGHRS and CDR2 YFSETQ. V lost 0 bases to trimming and J lost 2 bases; unmatched junction nucleotides: 2.